The next 20 T cell receptor beta chains were all read from a single sample in a study of T cell responses to AZD1222 COVID-19 vaccine (dated by TCRdb to 2020 to 2022). Library preparation employed the immunoSEQ multiplex PCR assay. TCRdb took over this immuneACCESS table, retaining in-frame rearrangements with V and J assigned. Such tables are incomplete; in checked studies, under half of the missing clones stem from an unresolved V gene, and the remainder is unexplained. The sample profile shows some 95,000 clones; 70% to 90% of them were found once. The ten largest clones represent roughly 4% of the sample. The time point label of this sample denotes: baseline before first vaccination. The starting material was peripheral blood, obtained on day 0 of AZD1222 vaccination. The receptors here all came from an adult in good health.

The chain links TRBV4-1 to TRBJ1-3; D not certain. Per the germline V gene, CDR1 is MGHRA and CDR2 is YSYEKL. The CDR3 sequence is 15 residues long. V dropped 0 bases and J dropped 4 bases, with 10 bases sitting between them. The CDR3 bases are TGCGCCAGCAGCCAAGAGAAGGGTGCGGGAAACACCATATATTTT. The encoded protein is CASSQEKGAGNTIYF.

The chain recombines TRBV4-1 with TRBJ2-1; D is unresolved. The CDR3 is made up of 13 amino acids. V dropped 1 base and J dropped 9 bases, with 10 bases sitting between them. Germline CDR1 reads MGHRA; CDR2 reads YSYEKL. This CDR3 reads CASSQARRFEQFF. The CDR3 DNA reads as TGCGCCAGCAGCCAAGCTAGAAGGTTTGAGCAGTTCTTC.

The chain combines TRBV27 with TRBJ2-2; no firm D call. The V end lost 7 bases, the J end lost 3 bases, and 12 bases lay between the germline ends. This CDR3 contains 14 residues. Germline CDR1 MNHEY, CDR2 SMNVEV (reference sequence). The chain's CDR3 is CASNPLGHTGELFF. CDR3 DNA sequence: TGTGCCAGCAACCCTTTGGGCCACACCGGGGAGCTGTTTTTT.

This clone was counted between two and nine times. The chain combines TRBV5-4 with TRBJ1-3, with TRBD1 identical over 7 bases. The V segment lost 3 bases and the J segment 4 bases; nucleotides outside the gene matches: 13. The CDR3 length is 17 residues. CDR1 is SGHNT and CDR2 is YYREEE in the germline V gene (reference sequence). CDR3 loop: CASSYYSRRGRGNTIYF. In DNA form, the CDR3 reads TGTGCCAGCAGCTACTACAGTCGGAGGGGGCGCGGAAACACCATATATTTT.

The V call is TRBV18, the J call TRBJ1-3, with a possible D match to TRBD1 (5 bases). The CDR3 totals 16 residues. The germline V gene encodes CDR1 KGHSH and CDR2 LQKENI. The ends were cut back, 6 bases at V and 2 bases at J, with 17 bases in the middle. The CDR3 DNA follows: TGTGCCAGCTCGCCAGCCGGGGGTACAACTGGAAACACCATATATTTT. Amino acid sequence: CASSPAGGTTGNTIYF.

The chain has TRBV19 and TRBJ1-1; D is ambiguous. V was clipped by 5 bases and J by 2 bases, with 12 bases between them. CDR1 LNHDA and CDR2 SQIVND come from the germline V gene (reference sequence). The CDR3 covers 14 residues. The CDR3 is CASSSWTFNTEAFF. CDR3 nucleotide sequence: TGTGCCAGTAGTTCCTGGACGTTTAACACTGAAGCTTTCTTT.

The chain carries TRBV6-6 and TRBJ1-2; unclear D gene. The CDR3 extends over 11 amino acids. Looked up from germline, CDR1 is MNHNY and CDR2 is SVGAGI (reference sequence). CDR3 coding DNA: TGTGCGACGCGGGGAAACTATGGCTACACCTTC. Its protein is CATRGNYGYTF.

V is TRBV5-6 and J is TRBJ2-7; D is unresolved. V lost 0 bases, J lost 1 base, and 5 bases lay in between. The CDR3 is 13 residues long. Germline CDR1 reads SGHDT; CDR2 reads YYEEEE. The CDR3 spells CASSLVSSYEQYF. As DNA, the CDR3 is TGTGCCAGCAGCTTGGTCAGTTCCTACGAGCAGTACTTC.

The chain carries TRBV24-1 and TRBJ1-1; D possibly corresponds to TRBD1 (5 bases). This CDR3 has 14 residues. V lost 7 bases to trimming and J lost 0 bases, with 11 bases between them. In germline, CDR1 is KGHDR, CDR2 SFDVKD. This chain's CDR3 is CATRRDGLNTEAFF. The CDR3 DNA is TGTGCCACCAGGCGGGACGGATTGAACACTGAAGCTTTCTTT.

This chain uses TRBV6-5 with TRBJ1-2; D is possibly TRBD1 (5 bases). CDR1 is MNHEY, CDR2 SVGAGI, per germline. V lost 0 bases, J lost 7 bases, and 9 bases lay in between. This CDR3 is built from 13 residues. CDR3 bases: TGTGCCAGCAGTTACTCGTGGGGACGTGGCTACACCTTC. Translating it yields CASSYSWGRGYTF.

The genes are TRBV9 and TRBJ1-2, with D perhaps TRBD1 (6 bases). Trimming removed 2 bases from V and 6 bases from J, with 14 bases in between. This CDR3 contains 14 residues. Germline V gene data show CDR1 as SGDLS and CDR2 as YYNGEE. CDR3 sequence: CASSVTGQSDGYTF. The CDR3 bases are TGTGCCAGCAGCGTCACCGGACAGTCGGATGGCTACACCTTC.

V and J are TRBV10-2 and TRBJ1-1; D is perhaps TRBD1 (5 bases). V lost 2 bases, J lost 7 bases, and 20 bases lay in between. Germline V CDR1 and CDR2: WSHSY, SAAADI. This CDR3 spans 16 amino acids. The CDR3 DNA follows: TGCGCCAGCAGTGAGATGAACAATTATAACAGGCATGAAGCTTTCTTT. This sequence encodes CASSEMNNYNRHEAFF.

This chain connects TRBV5-8 to TRBJ1-1; the D gene is possibly TRBD1 (5 bases). Germline V gene sequence: CDR1 SGHTS, CDR2 YDEGEE. This CDR3 comprises 11 residues. The ends were cut back, 3 bases at V and 6 bases at J, with 6 bases in the middle. CDR3: CASSWGAEAFF. DNA of the CDR3: TGTGCCAGCAGCTGGGGGGCTGAAGCTTTCTTT.

The table lists this clone with a count of one. J is TRBJ2-6 and V is TRBV10-3; 7 bases match TRBD1. The CDR3 length is 15 residues. The germline V gene has CDR1 ENHRY and CDR2 SYGVKD. Trimming took 5 bases from V and 2 from J; bases not matched to a gene: 3. The CDR3, as DNA: TGTGCCATCAGTTCCGGGACAGCTGGGGCCAACGTCCTGACTTTC. Translated: CAISSGTAGANVLTF.

This chain connects TRBV4-2 to TRBJ1-2; TRBD1 is a possible D gene (5 bases). V was shortened by 0 bases and J by 4 bases, with 15 bases between the two germline ends. The length of the CDR3 is 16 residues. CDR1 is LGHNA and CDR2 is YNFKEQ in the germline V gene. Here the CDR3 reads CASSQEMSGRLYGYTF. DNA for the CDR3: TGTGCCAGCAGCCAAGAGATGTCAGGGAGACTCTATGGCTACACCTTC.

CDR3 loop: CASSFWGRMNTEAFF. The CDR3 nucleotides are TGTGCCAGCAGCTTTTGGGGACGTATGAACACTGAAGCTTTCTTT. This chain connects TRBV5-6 to TRBJ1-1; D is possibly TRBD1 (5 bases). Germline V lookup: CDR1 SGHDT, CDR2 YYEEEE. V was pared by 2 bases and J by 0 bases, with 11 bases between. The CDR3 length is 15 residues.

In nucleotides, the CDR3 is TGTGCCAGCAGCTTAGTTTTTACGTCCTCTGGAAACACCATATATTTT. This gives the protein CASSLVFTSSGNTIYF. The rearrangement uses TRBV7-2 and TRBJ1-3; no clear D gene. CDR1 and CDR2 (germline): SGHTA, FQGNSA. Trimming stripped 1 base from V and 0 bases from J, with 10 bases between. This CDR3 is 16 amino acids long.

The chain has TRBV19 and TRBJ1-1; 9 bases are shared with TRBD1. Germline CDR1 LNHDA, CDR2 SQIVND (reference sequence). The CDR3 is 17 residues long. Unmatched junction bases numbered 12, after V lost 7 bases and J lost 0 bases. Here the CDR3 DNA reads TGTGCCAGTACCATGGGGACAGGGAGAAACATGAACACTGAAGCTTTCTTT. It is translated as CASTMGTGRNMNTEAFF.

J is TRBJ1-4 and V is TRBV19, with 7 bases fitting TRBD1. V lost 3 bases, J lost 5 bases, and 6 bases stayed unmatched. CDR1 is LNHDA and CDR2 is SQIVND in the germline V gene (reference sequence). The CDR3 totals 15 residues. CDR3: CASSIDRESNEKLFF. CDR3 nucleotides: TGTGCCAGTAGTATTGACAGGGAATCGAATGAAAAACTGTTTTTT. The variable domain in full, with the rest retrieved from reference TRBV19 and TRBJ1-4, is DGGITQSPKYLFRKEGQNVTLSCEQNLNHDAMYWYRQDPGQGLRLIYYSQIVNDFQKGDIAEGYSVSREKKESFPLTVTSAQKNPTAFYLCASSIDRESNEKLFFGSGTQLSVL.

This clone has a handful of counts. The CDR3 sequence is CASSQDTGAPSYNEQFF. The CDR3 nucleotides are TGTGCCAGCAGCCAAGATACGGGGGCTCCTTCCTACAATGAGCAGTTCTTC. This sequence joins TRBV3-1 (or the pseudogene TRBV3-2) and TRBJ2-1; D is tentatively TRBD1 or TRBD2 (6 bases each). The V and J ends lost 0 bases and 1 base respectively, with 13 bases between them. The CDR3 runs 17 residues. Germline V CDR1 and CDR2: LGHDT, YNNKEL (reference sequence).